The subject of this entry is one T cell receptor beta chain. Each participant's cohort was designated according to participant-reported clinical history. This sample was included in a study of blood T cell repertoires in COVID-19. As originally analysed: How many nucleated cells were present was estimated from reference gene primer amplification. Sequencing was performed with immunoSEQ multiplex PCR; in TCRdb, only in-frame clones are kept and a portion is missing. V, J and clone size derive from that table, while D and trimming were established from the DNA sequence. This sample has roughly 220,000 clones; nearly 90% occur once, and the top ten carry approximately 15%. This CDR3 is built from 12 residues. Trimming took off 7 bases at V and 6 bases at J, with 11 bases between the two ends.

The specimen sequenced was PBMCs or T cells enriched from blood (not recorded which). The receptor comes from a man aged 30 to 39 who had been exposed to COVID-19. This sequence joins TRBV12-3 or TRBV12-4 and TRBJ2-3; D remains ambiguous. The CDR3 bases are TGTGCCAGCACCCTGTACGGTGATACGCAGTATTTT. As protein: CASTLYGDTQYF.